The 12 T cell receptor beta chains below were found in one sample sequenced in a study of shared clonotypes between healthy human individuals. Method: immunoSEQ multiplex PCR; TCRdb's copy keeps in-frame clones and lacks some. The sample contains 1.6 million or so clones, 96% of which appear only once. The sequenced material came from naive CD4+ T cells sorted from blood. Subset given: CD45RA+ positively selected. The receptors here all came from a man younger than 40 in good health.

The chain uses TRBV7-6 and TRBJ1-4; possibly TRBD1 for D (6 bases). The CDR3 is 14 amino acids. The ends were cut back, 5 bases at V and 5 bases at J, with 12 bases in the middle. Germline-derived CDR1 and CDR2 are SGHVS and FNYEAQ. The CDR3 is CASSRNTGNEKLFF. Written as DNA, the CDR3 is TGTGCCAGCAGCCGAAATACAGGGAATGAAAAACTGTTTTTT.

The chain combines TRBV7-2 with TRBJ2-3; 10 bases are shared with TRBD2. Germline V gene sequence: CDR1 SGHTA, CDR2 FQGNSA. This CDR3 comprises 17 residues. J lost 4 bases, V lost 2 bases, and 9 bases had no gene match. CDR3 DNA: TGTGCCAGCAGCTTACTTCTAGCGGGAGCTACGCCAGATACGCAGTATTTT. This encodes CASSLLLAGATPDTQYF.

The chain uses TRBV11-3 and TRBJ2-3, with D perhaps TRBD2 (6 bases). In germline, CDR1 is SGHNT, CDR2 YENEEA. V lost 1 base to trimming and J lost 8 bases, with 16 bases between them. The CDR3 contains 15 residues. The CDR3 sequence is CASSLGGAREATQYF. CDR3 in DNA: TGTGCCAGCAGCTTAGGGGGAGCGAGGGAGGCTACGCAGTATTTT.

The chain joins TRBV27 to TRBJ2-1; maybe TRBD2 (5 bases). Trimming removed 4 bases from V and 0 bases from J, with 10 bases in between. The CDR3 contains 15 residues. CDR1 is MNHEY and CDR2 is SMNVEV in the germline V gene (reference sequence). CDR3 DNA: TGTGCCAGCAGTTGGGCAGCGGACTCCTACAATGAGCAGTTCTTC. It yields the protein CASSWAADSYNEQFF.

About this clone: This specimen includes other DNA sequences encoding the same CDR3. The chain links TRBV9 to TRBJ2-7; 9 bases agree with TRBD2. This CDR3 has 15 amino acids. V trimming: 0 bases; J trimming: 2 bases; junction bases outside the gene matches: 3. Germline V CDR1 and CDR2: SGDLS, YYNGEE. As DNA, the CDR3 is TGTGCCAGCAGCGTAGGGACTAGCGCCGCCTACGAGCAGTACTTC. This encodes CASSVGTSAAYEQYF.

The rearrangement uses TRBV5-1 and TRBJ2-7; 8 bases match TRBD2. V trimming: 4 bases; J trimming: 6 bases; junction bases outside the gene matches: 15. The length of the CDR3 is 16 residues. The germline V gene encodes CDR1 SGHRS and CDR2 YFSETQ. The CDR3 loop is CASSPPGLGQSGEQYF. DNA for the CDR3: TGCGCCAGCAGCCCACCGGGACTAGGTCAGTCTGGCGAGCAGTACTTC.

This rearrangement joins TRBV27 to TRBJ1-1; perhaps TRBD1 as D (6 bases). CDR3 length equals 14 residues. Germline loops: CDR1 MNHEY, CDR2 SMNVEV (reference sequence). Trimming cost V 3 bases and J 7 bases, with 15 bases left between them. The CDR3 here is CASSFIGGLSEAFF. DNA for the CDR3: TGTGCCAGCAGTTTCATCGGGGGGCTTAGTGAAGCTTTCTTT.

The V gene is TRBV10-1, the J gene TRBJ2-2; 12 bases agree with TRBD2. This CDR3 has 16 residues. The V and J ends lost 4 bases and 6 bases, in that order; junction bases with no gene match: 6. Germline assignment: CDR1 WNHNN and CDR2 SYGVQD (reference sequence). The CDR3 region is CASSASGRVLAGELFF. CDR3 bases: TGCGCCAGCAGTGCTAGCGGGAGGGTTCTCGCCGGGGAGCTGTTTTTT.

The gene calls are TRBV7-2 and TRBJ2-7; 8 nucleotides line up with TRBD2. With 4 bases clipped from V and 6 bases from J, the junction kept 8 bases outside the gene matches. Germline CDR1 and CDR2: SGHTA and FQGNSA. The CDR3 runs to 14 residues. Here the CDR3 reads CASSYRLGTSEQYF. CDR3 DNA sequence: TGTGCCAGCAGCTACAGGCTTGGGACTAGCGAGCAGTACTTC.

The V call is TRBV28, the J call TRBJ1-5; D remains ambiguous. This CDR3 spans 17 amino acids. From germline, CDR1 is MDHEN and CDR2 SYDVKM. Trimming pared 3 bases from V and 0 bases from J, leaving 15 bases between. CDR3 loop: CASSFYGSPFSNQPQHF. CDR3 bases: TGTGCCAGCAGTTTTTACGGGTCCCCTTTTAGCAATCAGCCCCAGCATTTT. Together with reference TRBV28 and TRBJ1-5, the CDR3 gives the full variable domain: DVKVTQSSRYLVKRTGEKVFLECVQDMDHENMFWYRQDPGLGLRLIYFSYDVKMKEKGDIPEGYSVSREKKERFSLILESASTNQTSMYLCASSFYGSPFSNQPQHFGDGTRLSIL.

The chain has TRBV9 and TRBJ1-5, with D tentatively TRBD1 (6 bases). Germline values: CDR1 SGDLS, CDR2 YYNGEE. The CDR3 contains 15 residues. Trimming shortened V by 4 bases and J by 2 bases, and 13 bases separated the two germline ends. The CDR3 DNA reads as TGTGCCAGCAGCACAGAGGACAGCCGCAATCAGCCCCAGCATTTT. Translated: CASSTEDSRNQPQHF. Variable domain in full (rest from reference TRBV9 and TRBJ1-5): DSGVTQTPKHLITATGQRVTLRCSPRSGDLSVYWYQQSLDQGLQFLIQYYNGEERAKGNILERFSAQQFPDLHSELNLSSLELGDSALYFCASSTEDSRNQPQHFGDGTRLSIL.

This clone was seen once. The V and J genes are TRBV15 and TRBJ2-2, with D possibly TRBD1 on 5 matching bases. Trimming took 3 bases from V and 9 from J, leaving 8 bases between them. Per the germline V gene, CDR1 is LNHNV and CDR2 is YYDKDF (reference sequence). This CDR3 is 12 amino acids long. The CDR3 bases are TGTGCCACCAGCAGGGGGCTGCGGGAGCTGTTTTTT. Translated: CATSRGLRELFF.